The 32 T cell receptor beta chains presented below share a single source sample, sequenced in a study of regulatory T cells in long-lasting Graves disease. HTBI primers from iRepertoire and Arm-PCR of CDR3 regions yielded the TCR beta libraries. TCRdb ran MiXCR on the multiplex PCR reads and lists one entry per CDR3 protein. Of under 500,000 distinct CDR3 sequences in the sample, roughly 17% were seen once. Time point of the sample: newly diagnosed GD, antithyroid drugs for less than 3 months. Extracted RNA from PBMCs served as the source of the TCR library. This sample was shared with a second study, whose subject was T cells in Graves' hyperthyroidism and ophthalmopathy.

Sequenced here: peripheral blood mononuclear cells (PBMCs), sampled at new diagnosis, from a patient treated with antithyroid drugs. The receptors originated from a woman in her twenties or thirties with Graves disease.

This clonotype was counted ten times or more. The chain combines TRBV7-6 with TRBJ2-1, with D perhaps matching TRBD2 (5 bases). The CDR3 runs to 15 residues. Germline V gene lookup returns CDR1 SGHVS and CDR2 FNYEAQ. Between the trimmed V and J ends, which lost 5 bases and 8 bases, there was a span of 19 bases. CDR3 bases: TGTGCCAGCAGCGACCATTGGGAGTTGGGAGATGAGCAGTTCTTC. Protein sequence: CASSDHWELGDEQFF.

This clonotype was picked up many times. The chain links TRBV5-1 to TRBJ2-1; possibly TRBD2 for D (5 bases). Deletions cut 1 base from V and 5 bases from J, with 7 bases between. CDR3 length equals 13 residues. Germline CDR1 is SGHRS and CDR2 is YFSETQ. This CDR3 is CASSLNGDNEQFF. The CDR3 DNA follows: TGCGCCAGCAGCTTGAACGGGGACAATGAGCAGTTCTTC.

This clonotype was recorded at least ten times. The rearrangement uses TRBV2 and TRBJ1-6; D might be TRBD1 (5 bases). Germline V gives CDR1 SNHLY, CDR2 FYNNEI. There are 13 residues in the CDR3. V lost 7 bases and J 7 bases, leaving 11 bases between the germline ends. CDR3 sequence (DNA): TGTGCCAGCACGGGGGGTAGGAATTCACCCCTCCACTTT. It yields the protein CASTGGRNSPLHF.

This clonotype appeared a few times. This rearrangement joins TRBV5-1 to TRBJ1-1; the match to TRBD1 covers 9 bases. Germline V gene sequence: CDR1 SGHRS, CDR2 YFSETQ. J was trimmed by 6 bases and V by 0 bases; bases with no gene match: 3. The CDR3 has 14 residues. CDR3 region: CASSLGTGAPEAFF. CDR3 DNA: TGCGCCAGCAGCTTGGGGACAGGGGCCCCTGAAGCTTTCTTT.

Notes on this clonotype: A far more abundant clone sits one base away, making this likely a read error. The CDR3 nucleotides are TGTGCCAGCAGTCCGAGGGGCCGGGAGCAGTTCTTC. Its translation is CASSPRGREQFF. The chain is built from TRBV7-2 and TRBJ2-1; TRBD1 or TRBD2 may be the D gene (5 bases each). Germline-derived CDR1 and CDR2 are SGHTA and FQGNSA. V was trimmed by 6 bases and J by 10 bases, leaving 13 bases between them. The length of the CDR3 is 12 residues.

In its sample, this clonotype was seen many times. V usage is TRBV7-8 and J usage is TRBJ2-3; a possible D gene is TRBD2 (5 bases). The CDR3 is made up of 14 amino acids. V lost 1 base, J lost 2 bases, and 7 bases lay in between. Germline V CDR1 and CDR2: SGHVS, FQNEAQ. This CDR3 reads CASSLVTNTDTQYF. In DNA form, the CDR3 reads TGTGCCAGCAGCTTAGTGACTAACACAGATACGCAGTATTTT.

There are a few counts of this clonotype. The J gene is TRBJ1-5, the V gene TRBV11-2; 11 bases agree with TRBD1. Per the germline V gene, CDR1 is SGHAT and CDR2 is FQNNGV. This CDR3 region has 15 residues. J gave up 9 bases and V 3 bases, and 7 bases lay outside the gene matches. The CDR3 loop reads CASSFGTGGPWPQHF. CDR3 nucleotide sequence: TGTGCCAGCAGCTTCGGGACAGGGGGACCATGGCCCCAGCATTTT.

This clonotype has a handful of counts. The germline gene is not matched at one end of the junction; a read error may be the cause. The V call is TRBV28, the J call TRBJ1-3, with TRBD1 identical over 9 bases. Germline V lookup: CDR1 MDHEN, CDR2 SYDVKM. There are 17 residues in the CDR3. CDR3 nucleotide sequence: TGTGCCAGCAGTTCCCTCGGACAGGGGAGCTCTGGAAACACCGTATATTTT. This encodes CASSSLGQGSSGNTVYF.

The V gene is TRBV29-1, the J gene TRBJ1-5, with 7 positions matching TRBD1. Germline CDR1 is SQVTM and CDR2 is ANQGSEA. Trimming cost V 4 bases and J 9 bases; bases outside gene matches: 12. The CDR3 covers 14 residues. The CDR3 DNA sequence: TGCAGCGTTGCGGTCGGGACAGTCTCGGGGCCCCAGCATTTT. Its translation: CSVAVGTVSGPQHF.

This clonotype showed up just a few times. The rearrangement uses TRBV4-2 and TRBJ2-3, with D perhaps assigned TRBD1 or TRBD2 (5 bases each). This CDR3 has 12 residues. The germline CDR1 and CDR2 sequences are LGHNA and YNFKEQ. V lost 3 bases, J lost 7 bases, and 8 bases lay in between. The CDR3 nucleotides read TGTGCCAGCAGCCAGGGACCTAATACGCAGTATTTT. Translated: CASSQGPNTQYF.

This clonotype was recorded a few times. CDR3 in DNA: TGCGCCAGCAGCCAAGACTCCCGAGCCTCTGGAAACACCATATATTTT. Translation gives CASSQDSRASGNTIYF. The genes are TRBV4-3 and TRBJ1-3; no clear D. The CDR3 is 16 amino acids. V lost 0 bases to trimming and J lost 0 bases, with 9 bases between them. Germline V lookup: CDR1 LGHNA, CDR2 YSLEER.

This clonotype came up once. The J gene is TRBJ2-7, the V gene TRBV3-1; 7 bases align to TRBD2. This CDR3 comprises 15 residues. V lost 0 bases and J lost 7; bases outside the gene matches: 9. Germline lookup yields CDR1 LGHDT and CDR2 YNNKEL (reference sequence). CDR3 sequence reads: CASSQDWGGSNEQYF. The CDR3 DNA reads as TGTGCCAGCAGCCAAGATTGGGGAGGGAGCAATGAGCAGTACTTC.

This clonotype has a handful of counts. The V gene is TRBV20-1, the J gene TRBJ2-1; D could derive from TRBD1 or TRBD2 (5 bases each). V lost 6 bases to trimming and J lost 8 bases, with 20 bases between them. The CDR3 length is 14 residues. Germline V gene lookup returns CDR1 DFQATT and CDR2 SNEGSKA (reference sequence). The CDR3, as DNA: TGCAGTGCCCGAAACGCTTGGGACGGTGATGAGCAGTTCTTC. Amino acid sequence: CSARNAWDGDEQFF.

This clonotype was observed at least ten times. The chain carries TRBV5-1 and TRBJ1-1; D gene uncertain. The germline V gene has CDR1 SGHRS and CDR2 YFSETQ. Trimming left V 2 bases short and J 0 bases short, with 8 bases between. This CDR3 contains 14 residues. For the CDR3, the DNA is TGCGCCAGCAGCTTCAACAGCTTGAACACTGAAGCTTTCTTT. Protein sequence: CASSFNSLNTEAFF.

The V gene is TRBV25-1, the J gene TRBJ2-5, with TRBD2 identical over 11 bases. CDR3 length: 14 residues. J was trimmed by 5 bases and V by 7 bases; bases with no gene match: 6. Per the germline V gene, CDR1 is MGHDK and CDR2 is SYGVNS. This CDR3 is CASTLAGGEETQYF. Here the CDR3 DNA reads TGTGCCAGCACCCTAGCGGGAGGTGAGGAGACCCAGTACTTC.

To note about this clonotype: This likely came from a read error, as a far larger clone is one base away. The V and J genes are TRBV11-3 and TRBJ2-4; D uncertain. The germline CDR1 and CDR2 sequences are SGHNT and YENEEA. This CDR3 comprises 12 residues. V was trimmed by 4 bases and J by 13 bases, leaving 14 bases between them. The CDR3 loop is CASSSTYNEQYF. CDR3 DNA sequence: TGTGCCAGCAGCTCTACCTACAATGAGCAGTACTTC.

The rearrangement uses TRBV7-9 and TRBJ1-2, with D possibly TRBD1 on 5 matching bases. V was cut by 5 bases and J by 6 bases, with 13 bases left in between. Germline V gene sequence: CDR1 SEHNR, CDR2 FQNEAQ (reference sequence). This CDR3 comprises 13 residues. The CDR3 nucleotides are TGTGCCAGCAGCGATGCAGGGATCGATGGCTACACCTTC. Amino acids: CASSDAGIDGYTF.

This clonotype was counted between two and nine times. The genes are TRBV7-3 and TRBJ2-5, with D maybe TRBD2 (6 bases). V shed 2 bases and J shed 9 bases, with 7 bases lying between them. Germline V gene data show CDR1 as SGHTA and CDR2 as FQGTGA. The CDR3 spans 11 residues. CDR3 sequence (DNA): TGTGCCAGCAGCTTAGGGGAGGCCCAGTACTTC. Its translation: CASSLGEAQYF.

Only a few counts were recorded for this clonotype. This chain uses TRBV27 with TRBJ1-4; D is unresolved. Germline CDR1 reads MNHEY; CDR2 reads SMNVEV (reference sequence). This CDR3 is 15 amino acids long. V gave up 4 bases and J gave up 0 bases, with 9 bases separating them. The CDR3 DNA sequence: TGTGCCAGCAGTTCGATGGCAGCAACTAATGAAAAACTGTTTTTT. Translating gives CASSSMAATNEKLFF.

This clonotype was recorded a few times. V and J are TRBV5-1 and TRBJ1-1; 9 bases fit TRBD1. The J segment lost 4 bases and the V segment lost 0 bases, leaving 7 bases of the junction unmatched. This CDR3 has 16 amino acids. CDR1 and CDR2 (germline): SGHRS, YFSETQ. CDR3 DNA sequence: TGCGCCAGCAGCTTGGCTACAGGGGGCGGTAGCACTGAAGCTTTCTTT. As protein: CASSLATGGGSTEAFF.

The table lists this clonotype with many counts. The chain employs TRBV5-1 and TRBJ2-7, with 8 bases lining up with TRBD1. Unmatched junction bases numbered 4, after V lost 5 bases and J lost 3 bases. The CDR3 has 13 amino acids. Germline CDR1 reads SGHRS; CDR2 reads YFSETQ. The CDR3 DNA is TGCGCCAGCAGACTGGACAGGGTCTACGAGCAGTACTTC. This translates into CASRLDRVYEQYF.

The CDR3 DNA reads TGCAGTGCTGCCCTTGTGGCCCAGGGGAAAGAGACCCAGTACTTC. This codes for CSAALVAQGKETQYF. The chain carries TRBV20-1 and TRBJ2-5; a possible D gene is TRBD1 (6 bases). V was shortened by 5 bases and J by 3 bases, with 19 bases between the two germline ends. This CDR3 is built from 15 residues. The V gene's germline CDR1 is DFQATT and CDR2 SNEGSKA (reference sequence).

The gene calls are TRBV19 and TRBJ2-1, with 12 nucleotides matching TRBD2. Trimming removed 1 base from V and 6 bases from J; junction bases left unmatched: 4. The CDR3 totals 16 residues. CDR1 and CDR2 from the germline V gene are LNHDA and SQIVND (reference sequence). Here the CDR3 reads CASSIGRTSGINEQFF. CDR3 in DNA: TGTGCCAGTAGTATAGGAAGGACTAGCGGGATCAATGAGCAGTTCTTC.

In its sample, this clonotype was seen a few times. The J gene is TRBJ2-5, the V gene TRBV7-6, with D unclear. Germline loops: CDR1 SGHVS, CDR2 FNYEAQ. Deletions cut 4 bases from V and 1 base from J, with 10 bases between. The CDR3 is made up of 14 amino acids. CDR3 residues: CASSSYRIQETQYF. The CDR3, as DNA: TGTGCCAGCAGCTCCTATCGGATCCAAGAGACCCAGTACTTC.

The J gene is TRBJ2-2, the V gene TRBV7-3; the D is unclear. The CDR3 sequence is 14 residues long. V was clipped by 5 bases and J by 1 base, with 8 bases between them. Germline CDR1 reads SGHTA; CDR2 reads FQGTGA. CDR3 residues: CASSTIGNTGELFF. The CDR3 coding sequence is TGTGCCAGCAGCACAATAGGGAACACCGGGGAGCTGTTTTTT.

This clonotype was detected many times. The genes are TRBV18 and TRBJ1-5; 8 nucleotides line up with TRBD1. The J segment lost 0 bases and the V segment lost 4 bases, leaving 5 bases of the junction unmatched. From germline, CDR1 is KGHSH and CDR2 LQKENI. The CDR3 contains 16 residues. This chain's CDR3 is CASSRTGRGSNQPQHF. The CDR3 DNA reads as TGTGCCAGCTCACGGACAGGGCGAGGTAGCAATCAGCCCCAGCATTTT.

The chain uses TRBV12-5 and TRBJ2-1; unclear D gene. CDR1 and CDR2 (germline): LGHNT, FRNRAP. Deletions cut 1 base from V and 10 bases from J, with 8 bases between. The CDR3 contains 12 residues. Written as DNA, the CDR3 is TGTGCTAGTGGTTTGGGGTACGGGGAGCAGTTCTTC. Residues: CASGLGYGEQFF.

Written as DNA, the CDR3 is TGTGCCACCAGTGATTCCTCCGGGGTACAAGGCCGAGCTTTCTTT. Translated: CATSDSSGVQGRAFF. This chain uses TRBV24-1 with TRBJ1-1; D remains ambiguous. V was trimmed by 2 bases and J by 10 bases, leaving 19 bases between them. Germline loops: CDR1 KGHDR, CDR2 SFDVKD. The CDR3 totals 15 residues.

At least ten counts were recorded for this clonotype. The chain combines TRBV28 with TRBJ2-1; TRBD2 is a possible D gene (6 bases). The V end was cut by 3 bases, the J end by 1 base, with 13 bases between. Looked up from germline, CDR1 is MDHEN and CDR2 is SYDVKM. The CDR3 totals 16 residues. Here the CDR3 reads CASSFLRDSSYNEQFF. The CDR3 bases are TGTGCCAGCAGTTTCCTCCGGGACTCATCCTACAATGAGCAGTTCTTC.

This clonotype was counted a few times. The chain couples TRBV7-9 to TRBJ1-2; D is unresolved. Trimming pared 4 bases from V and 3 bases from J, leaving 12 bases between. This CDR3 has 14 residues. Germline V gene lookup returns CDR1 SEHNR and CDR2 FQNEAQ (reference sequence). CDR3 coding DNA: TGTGCCAGCAGCTCCGCCGTCGATTACTATGGCTACACCTTC. This gives the protein CASSSAVDYYGYTF.

Concerning this clonotype itself: At one boundary the junction diverges from the germline segment, which might be a read error. This chain uses TRBV24-1 with TRBJ2-5; D unclear. Germline values: CDR1 KGHDR, CDR2 SFDVKD. The CDR3 runs 15 residues. In nucleotides, the CDR3 is TGTGCCACCAGTGATTTTTCAGGTGGTGAAGAGATCCAGTACTTC. Translating it yields CATSDFSGGEEIQYF.

This clonotype was seen just once. One end of the junction varies from germline; a read error may be responsible. This rearrangement joins TRBV13 to TRBJ2-2, with TRBD1 identical over 7 bases. Germline V gene sequence: CDR1 PRHDT, CDR2 FYEKMQ (reference sequence). The CDR3 extends over 15 amino acids. DNA of the CDR3: TGTGCCAGCACCCACGGGACAGCCAACACCGGGGAGCAGTTTTTT. Its protein product is CASTHGTANTGEQFF.